This entry lists 10 T cell receptor beta chains sequenced from one sample in a study of T cell responses to AZD1222 COVID-19 vaccine. Method: immunoSEQ multiplex PCR; TCRdb's copy keeps in-frame clones and lacks some. The sample consists of around 170,000 clones, about 93% of them appearing once. The material was peripheral blood, obtained 28 days after the second AZD1222 dose. These receptor sequences come from an adult who received the AZD1222 COVID-19 vaccine.

This clone was seen only once. The chain joins TRBV7-2 to TRBJ1-3, with TRBD1 identical over 7 bases. The V and J ends lost 4 bases and 8 bases, in that order; junction bases with no gene match: 11. There are 15 residues in the CDR3. Germline CDR1 is SGHTA and CDR2 is FQGNSA. This chain's CDR3 is CASSSPGGLGDTIYF. The DNA of the CDR3 is TGTGCCAGCAGCTCGCCAGGGGGTCTTGGCGACACCATATATTTT. Full variable domain (rest looked up from reference TRBV7-2 and TRBJ1-3): GAGVSQSPSNKVTEKGKDVELRCDPISGHTALYWYRQSLGQGLEFLIYFQGNSAPDKSGLPSDRFSAERTGGSVSTLTIQRTQQEDSAVYLCASSSPGGLGDTIYFGEGSWLTVV.

V is TRBV10-3 and J is TRBJ1-4, with TRBD1 matching over 7 bases. Germline V gene sequence: CDR1 ENHRY, CDR2 SYGVKD. V was clipped by 11 bases and J by 5 bases; unmatched bases: 8. There are 13 residues in the CDR3. DNA of the CDR3: TGTGCCGAACGGGACAGCGGGAATGAAAAACTGTTTTTT. As protein: CAERDSGNEKLFF.

CDR3: CASSVLLQGAYNSPLHF. The CDR3 DNA follows: TGTGCCAGCAGCGTACTCCTCCAGGGGGCTTATAATTCACCCCTCCACTTT. The chain recombines TRBV7-3 with TRBJ1-6; 8 nucleotides line up with TRBD1. Unmatched junction bases numbered 10, after V lost 5 bases and J lost 4 bases. Germline assignment: CDR1 SGHTA and CDR2 FQGTGA. This CDR3 spans 17 amino acids.

This clone was recorded once. The chain links TRBV3-1 (or the pseudogene TRBV3-2) to TRBJ1-3; D perhaps matches TRBD1 (6 bases). V was cut by 7 bases and J by 0 bases, with 13 bases left in between. The germline gives CDR1 LGHDT, CDR2 YNNKEL (reference sequence). The CDR3 loop spans 15 amino acids. CDR3 nucleotide sequence: TGTGCCAGCACGGAGGGGGACCGCTCTGGAAACACCATATATTTT. This translates into CASTEGDRSGNTIYF.

The V call is TRBV5-1, the J call TRBJ1-5; D is perhaps TRBD1 (5 bases). Germline V gene sequence: CDR1 SGHRS, CDR2 YFSETQ. The V and J ends lost 3 bases and 5 bases respectively, with 12 bases between them. The CDR3 contains 14 residues. As DNA, the CDR3 is TGCGCCAGCAGCTCGGACGGGGGGGATCAGCCCCAGCATTTT. Protein sequence: CASSSDGGDQPQHF.

The gene calls are TRBV10-2 and TRBJ2-3; D is possibly TRBD1 (6 bases). Germline loops: CDR1 WSHSY, CDR2 SAAADI. The CDR3 sequence is 15 residues long. V was clipped by 4 bases and J by 3 bases, with 14 bases between them. This CDR3 reads CASSGRAGETDTQYF. The CDR3 bases are TGCGCCAGCAGTGGTAGAGCAGGGGAAACAGATACGCAGTATTTT.

The chain carries TRBV7-9 and TRBJ2-7; 13 bases fit TRBD2. V dropped 4 bases and J dropped 5; count of bases not matched to a gene: 5. CDR3 length equals 15 residues. CDR1 is SEHNR and CDR2 is FQNEAQ in the germline V gene (reference sequence). The CDR3 loop is CASSSGTSGANEQYF. The CDR3 DNA reads TGTGCCAGCAGCTCGGGGACTAGCGGGGCTAACGAGCAGTACTTC.

The J gene is TRBJ1-3, the V gene TRBV5-1; 8 bases align to TRBD1. The junction had 1 base not matched to a gene; V was cut back by 1 base and J by 1 base. CDR1 is SGHRS and CDR2 is YFSETQ in the germline V gene. This CDR3 is built from 15 residues. In DNA, the CDR3 is TGCGCCAGCAGCTTGCGACAGGGGTCTGGAAACACCATATATTTT. Translated, it gives CASSLRQGSGNTIYF.

The rearrangement uses TRBV6-5 and TRBJ1-2; D unclear. The CDR3 is made up of 13 amino acids. Trimming removed 2 bases at V and 7 bases at J, with 11 bases between. The germline gives CDR1 MNHEY, CDR2 SVGAGI. The DNA of the CDR3 is TGTGCCAGCAGTTACATGAGTGACGGTGGCTACACCTTC. Amino acids: CASSYMSDGGYTF.

The chain joins TRBV4-1 to TRBJ1-1; possible D gene TRBD1, 6 bases. The V end was cut by 2 bases, the J end by 1 base, with 11 bases between. CDR1 and CDR2 from the germline V gene are MGHRA and YSYEKL. This CDR3 spans 15 amino acids. CDR3 coding DNA: TGCGCCAGCAGCCAACCCGGGACAAAGAACACTGAAGCTTTCTTT. It is translated as CASSQPGTKNTEAFF.